This TCR beta chain came from a study of blood T cells in healthy people across ages. Isolation per sample recovered at least 7 million PBMCs. Extracted total RNA amounted to at least 5.5 micrograms for each sample. A second about 7 to 11 cycle PCR used barcoded and J-beta primers. TCRdb used MiXCR to reprocess the 5' RACE reads, holding one entry per CDR3 protein. This table has roughly 1,700,000 distinct CDR3 sequences, roughly 27% appearing once. The source material was blood. The receptor was derived from a woman in her 30s in good health.

Written as DNA, the CDR3 is TGTGCCACCAGGTACCAAGAGACCCAGTACTTC. This translates into CATRYQETQYF. The V gene is TRBV24-1, the J gene TRBJ2-5; D unresolved. Germline loops: CDR1 KGHDR, CDR2 SFDVKD. V gave up 7 bases and J gave up 0 bases, with 2 bases separating them. The CDR3 runs 11 residues.